This T cell receptor beta chain came from a study of CD8 T cells in Susac syndrome. TEMRA cells were FACS-enriched, while CD8+ and CD4+ T cells were negatively isolated. Reverse transcription of roughly 0.5 to 1 ug RNA was carried out with random hexamers. Coverage of TCR beta CDR3 amplification by immunoSEQ multiplex PCR extended to 54 Vbeta and 13 Jbeta. MiXCR, run by TCRdb on the immunoSEQ multiplex PCR reads, gives a single entry per CDR3 protein. The sample shows roughly 180,000 distinct CDR3 sequences, roughly 94% of them seen only once. What was sequenced was CD4+ T cells from PBMCs. This TCR was recovered from a human donor with Susac syndrome.

The CDR3 bases are TGTGCCAGTAGTCCCCATAGCGGGAGGGCCCCCGAGCAGTACTTC. Its protein product is CASSPHSGRAPEQYF. The chain joins TRBV19 to TRBJ2-7; 11 nucleotides line up with TRBD2. The germline CDR1 and CDR2 sequences are LNHDA and SQIVND (reference sequence). The junction had 9 bases not matched to a gene; V was cut back by 5 bases and J by 6 bases. This CDR3 has 15 residues.